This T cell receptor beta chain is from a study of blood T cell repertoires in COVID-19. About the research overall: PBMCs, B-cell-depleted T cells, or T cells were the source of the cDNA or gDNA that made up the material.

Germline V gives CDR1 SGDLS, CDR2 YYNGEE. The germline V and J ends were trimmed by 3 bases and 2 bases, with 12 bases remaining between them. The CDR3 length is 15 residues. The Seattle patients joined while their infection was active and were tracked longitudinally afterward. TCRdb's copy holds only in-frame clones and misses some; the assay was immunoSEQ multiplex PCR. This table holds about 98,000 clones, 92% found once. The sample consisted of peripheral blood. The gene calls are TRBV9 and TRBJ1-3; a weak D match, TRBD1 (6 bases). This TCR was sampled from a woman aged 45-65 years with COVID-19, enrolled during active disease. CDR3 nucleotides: TGTGCCAGCAGCGCCGCAGGGGCTACTGGAAACACCATATATTTT. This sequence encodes CASSAAGATGNTIYF.